These T cell receptor beta chains were read from a single sample in a study of shared clonotypes between healthy human individuals. Sequenced by immunoSEQ multiplex PCR; TCRdb stores in-frame clones only, minus some. The table has some 800,000 clones, 90% to 95% seen once. Sample: naive CD8+ T cells sorted from blood. The receptors were gathered from a man aged 30 to 39 in good health. Each CDR3 is given with its conserved first and last residue. The D gene is left open where the match is weak. The size field is filled for only some rows; it gives once, few, many or a size class.

j_gene | d_gene | abundance | v_gene | CDR3aa | CDR3nt
TRBJ2-6 | - | - | TRBV5-1 | CASSLAINSGANVLTF | TGCGCCAGCAGCTTGGCTATTAATTCTGGGGCCAACGTCCTGACTTTC
TRBJ2-5 | TRBD2 | - | TRBV7-8 | CASSTLGGETQYF | TGTGCCAGCAGCACACTCGGGGGGGAGACCCAGTACTTC
TRBJ2-3 | TRBD2 | - | TRBV6-1 | CASSEYSAGTSGMNADTQYF | TGTGCCAGCAGTGAATATTCGGCGGGGACTAGCGGGATGAATGCAGATACGCAGTATTTT
TRBJ2-3 | TRBD2 | - | TRBV7-9 | CASSASSGRWDTQYF | TGTGCCAGCAGCGCCTCTAGCGGGCGCTGGGATACGCAGTATTTT
TRBJ2-7 | - | - | TRBV28 | CASSFLGNESEQYF | TGTGCCAGCAGCTTCCTGGGCAATGAGTCCGAGCAGTACTTC
TRBJ2-2 | - | - | TRBV11-2 | CASSFGSSGELFF | TGTGCCAGCAGCTTTGGGTCGTCGGGGGAGCTGTTTTTT
TRBJ2-3 | - | - | TRBV6-6 | CASRNGDTQYF | TGTGCCAGCAGGAATGGAGATACGCAGTATTTT
TRBJ2-1 | - | - | TRBV29-1 | CSFWAYNYNEQFF | TGCAGCTTTTGGGCCTACAACTACAATGAGCAGTTCTTC
TRBJ2-1 | TRBD2 | - | TRBV11-1 | CASSQPAGGRLYNEQFF | TGTGCCAGCAGCCAACCGGCGGGGGGGCGGCTTTACAATGAGCAGTTCTTC
TRBJ2-2 | - | - | TRBV13 | CASTLFNTGELFF | TGTGCCAGCACCCTATTCAACACCGGGGAGCTGTTTTTT
TRBJ1-5 | - | - | TRBV27 | CAIGDRGQPQHF | TGTGCCATTGGGGATAGAGGGCAGCCCCAGCATTTT
TRBJ2-5 | - | - | TRBV6-5 | CASSSEDHGRETQYF | TGTGCCAGCAGCTCCGAGGACCATGGGCGGGAGACCCAGTACTTC
TRBJ2-7 | - | - | TRBV13 | CASSFGNQQYF | TGTGCCAGCAGCTTTGGCAATCAGCAGTACTTC
TRBJ2-3 | - | - | TRBV18 | CASSLSTGYTDTQYF | TGTGCCAGCTCACTCAGTACAGGGTACACAGATACGCAGTATTTT
TRBJ2-1 | - | - | TRBV7-3 | CASSMDSSSYNEQFF | TGTGCCAGCAGCATGGACTCTAGCTCCTACAATGAGCAGTTCTTC
TRBJ2-1 | TRBD2 | - | TRBV4-1 | CASSPAGVSSSYNEQFF | TGCGCCAGCAGCCCGGCGGGGGTCTCTAGCTCCTACAATGAGCAGTTCTTC
TRBJ1-5 | - | - | TRBV27 | CASSSGVNQPQHF | TGTGCCAGCAGTTCAGGGGTTAATCAGCCCCAGCATTTT
TRBJ2-2 | - | once | TRBV30 | CAWNGGVTATGELFF | TGTGCCTGGAATGGAGGGGTAACGGCCACCGGGGAGCTGTTTTTT
TRBJ2-7 | - | - | TRBV11-2 | CASSSLPHEQYF | TGTGCCAGCAGCTCCCTCCCGCACGAGCAGTACTTC
TRBJ2-5 | TRBD2 | - | TRBV6-5 | CASSSLAGGQQETQYF | TGTGCCAGCAGTTCCCTAGCGGGAGGACAACAAGAGACCCAGTACTTC
TRBJ1-4 | - | - | TRBV15 | CATSRDRSVGEKLFF | TGTGCCACCAGCAGAGATCGTTCAGTAGGTGAAAAACTGTTTTTT
TRBJ2-5 | - | - | TRBV9 | CASSVGDLRAQYF | TGTGCCAGCAGCGTAGGCGACCTACGGGCCCAGTACTTC
TRBJ2-2 | - | - | TRBV13 | CASSELDLTGELFF | TGTGCCAGCAGCGAGCTAGATCTCACCGGGGAGCTGTTTTTT
TRBJ2-7 | - | - | TRBV11-3 | CASSPRGDYEQYF | TGTGCCAGCAGCCCACGTGGAGACTACGAGCAGTACTTC
TRBJ2-7 | - | once | TRBV11-2 | CASSFQGPLYEQYF | TGTGCCAGCAGCTTCCAGGGTCCCCTCTACGAGCAGTACTTC
TRBJ2-7 | TRBD2 | once | TRBV7-9 | CASSLRFGTSGLSSYEQYF | TGTGCCAGCAGCTTGCGCTTCGGGACTAGCGGGTTGAGCTCCTACGAGCAGTACTTC
TRBJ2-1 | TRBD2 | - | TRBV28 | CASSFGTSKNEQFF | TGTGCCAGCAGTTTCGGGACTAGCAAGAATGAGCAGTTCTTC
TRBJ1-3 | - | - | TRBV7-9 | CASSSPSQVSGNTIYF | TGTGCCAGCAGCTCGCCGTCACAGGTCTCTGGAAACACCATATATTTT
TRBJ2-7 | - | - | TRBV27 | CASSASGGYEQYF | TGTGCCAGCAGTGCCTCCGGGGGATACGAGCAGTACTTC
TRBJ2-5 | TRBD2 | - | TRBV7-3 | CASSLGLAGQETQYF | TGTGCCAGCAGCCTAGGACTAGCGGGGCAAGAGACCCAGTACTTC
TRBJ2-7 | - | - | TRBV29-1 | CSVVVAHEQYF | TGCAGCGTTGTTGTAGCCCACGAGCAGTACTTC
TRBJ2-7 | - | - | TRBV11-2 | CASSYDVYEQYF | TGTGCCAGCAGCTACGATGTCTACGAGCAGTACTTC
TRBJ1-1 | TRBD1 | - | TRBV27 | CASRVGQGATEAFF | TGTGCCAGCAGAGTGGGACAGGGGGCCACTGAAGCTTTCTTT
TRBJ2-7 | - | - | TRBV5-1 | CASSMGRVEQYF | TGCGCCAGCAGTATGGGGCGGGTCGAGCAGTACTTC
TRBJ2-1 | TRBD2 | - | TRBV7-3 | CASSLTGAGGQYNEQFF | TGTGCCAGCAGCTTAACGGGGGCGGGAGGCCAATACAATGAGCAGTTCTTC
TRBJ1-2 | TRBD1 | - | TRBV7-9 | CASSSPDREVWYGYTF | TGTGCCAGCAGCTCTCCGGACAGGGAAGTATGGTATGGCTACACCTTC
TRBJ2-2 | - | few | TRBV29-1 | CSVEGQNTGELFF | TGCAGCGTTGAGGGCCAGAACACCGGGGAGCTGTTTTTT
TRBJ2-7 | - | - | TRBV20-1 | CSASTEQYF | TGCAGTGCTAGTACCGAGCAGTACTTC
TRBJ2-7 | TRBD1 | - | TRBV13 | CASSQRQGRYEQYF | TGTGCCAGCAGCCAAAGACAGGGGCGTTACGAGCAGTACTTC
TRBJ2-7 | TRBD2 | - | TRBV29-1 | CSVNLAETTNYEQYF | TGCAGCGTGAACCTAGCGGAAACGACTAACTACGAGCAGTACTTC
TRBJ2-1 | TRBD2 | - | TRBV29-1 | CSVEIGLTSGSPIYNEQFF | TGCAGCGTTGAAATCGGTTTGACTAGCGGGAGCCCTATCTACAATGAGCAGTTCTTC